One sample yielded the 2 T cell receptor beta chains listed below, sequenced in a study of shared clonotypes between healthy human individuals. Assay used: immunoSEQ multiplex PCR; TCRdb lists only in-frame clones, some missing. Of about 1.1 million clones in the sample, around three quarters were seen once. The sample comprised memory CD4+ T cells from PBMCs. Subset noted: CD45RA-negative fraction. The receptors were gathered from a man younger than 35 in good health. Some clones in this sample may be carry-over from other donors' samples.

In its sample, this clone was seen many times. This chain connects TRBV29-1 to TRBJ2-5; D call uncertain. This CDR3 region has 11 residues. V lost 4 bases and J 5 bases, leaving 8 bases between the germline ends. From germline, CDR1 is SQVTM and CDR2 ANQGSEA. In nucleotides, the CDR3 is TGCAGCGTTGGGTACCGGGAGACCCAGTACTTC. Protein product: CSVGYRETQYF. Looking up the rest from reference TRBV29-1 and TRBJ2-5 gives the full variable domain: SAVISQKPSRDICQRGTSLTIQCQVDSQVTMMFWYRQQPGQSLTLIATANQGSEATYESGFVIDKFPISRPNLTFSTLTVSNMSPEDSSIYLCSVGYRETQYFGPGTRLLVL.

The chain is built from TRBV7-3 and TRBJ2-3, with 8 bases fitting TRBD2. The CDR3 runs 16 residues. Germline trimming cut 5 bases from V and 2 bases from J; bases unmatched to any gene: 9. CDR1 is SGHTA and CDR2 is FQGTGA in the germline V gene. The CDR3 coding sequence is TGTGCCAGCAGCCCCGGGGTACTAGCGGACACAGATACGCAGTATTTT. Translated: CASSPGVLADTDTQYF.